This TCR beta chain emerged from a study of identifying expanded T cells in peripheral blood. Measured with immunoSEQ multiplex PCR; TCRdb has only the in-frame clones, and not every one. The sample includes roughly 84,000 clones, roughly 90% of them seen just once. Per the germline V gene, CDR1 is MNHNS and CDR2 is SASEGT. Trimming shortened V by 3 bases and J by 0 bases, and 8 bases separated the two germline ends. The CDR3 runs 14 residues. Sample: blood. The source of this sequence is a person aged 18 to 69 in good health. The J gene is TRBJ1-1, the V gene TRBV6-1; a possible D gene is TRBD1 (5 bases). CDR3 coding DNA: TGTGCCAGCAGTGAGGCAGGGTTGAACACTGAAGCTTTCTTT. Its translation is CASSEAGLNTEAFF.